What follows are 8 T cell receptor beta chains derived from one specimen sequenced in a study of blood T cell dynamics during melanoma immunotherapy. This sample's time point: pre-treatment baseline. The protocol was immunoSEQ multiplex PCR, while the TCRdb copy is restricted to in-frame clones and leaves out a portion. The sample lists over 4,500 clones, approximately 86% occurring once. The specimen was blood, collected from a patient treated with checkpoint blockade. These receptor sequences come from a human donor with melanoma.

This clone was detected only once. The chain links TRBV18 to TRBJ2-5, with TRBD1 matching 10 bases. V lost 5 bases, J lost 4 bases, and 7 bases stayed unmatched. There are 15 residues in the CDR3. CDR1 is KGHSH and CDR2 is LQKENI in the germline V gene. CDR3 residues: CASSTGTGVGETQYF. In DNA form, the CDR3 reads TGTGCCAGCTCAACCGGGACAGGGGTTGGAGAGACCCAGTACTTC.

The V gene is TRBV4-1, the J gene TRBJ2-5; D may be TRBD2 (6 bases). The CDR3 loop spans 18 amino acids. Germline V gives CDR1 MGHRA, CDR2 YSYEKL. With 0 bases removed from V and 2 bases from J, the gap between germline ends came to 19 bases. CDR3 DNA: TGCGCCAGCAGCCAAGAACAGCTTGGGTGGACTACGCAAGAGACCCAGTACTTC. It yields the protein CASSQEQLGWTTQETQYF.

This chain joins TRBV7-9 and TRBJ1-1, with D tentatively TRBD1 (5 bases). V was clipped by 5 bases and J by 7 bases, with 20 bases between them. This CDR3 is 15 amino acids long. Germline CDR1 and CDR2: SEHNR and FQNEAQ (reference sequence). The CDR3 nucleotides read TGTGCCAGCAGCCGTTCTCAGGGAGTATACGTTGAAGCTTTCTTT. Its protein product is CASSRSQGVYVEAFF.

In DNA form, the CDR3 reads TGCGCCAGCAGCTTCAACAGGGGGCAGGATTCACCCCTCCACTTT. Translated, it gives CASSFNRGQDSPLHF. This chain connects TRBV5-1 to TRBJ1-6; 9 bases agree with TRBD1. The CDR3 is made up of 15 amino acids. V lost 2 bases, J lost 8 bases, and 5 bases stayed unmatched. Germline-derived CDR1 and CDR2 are SGHRS and YFSETQ. Together with reference TRBV5-1 and TRBJ1-6, the CDR3 gives the full variable domain: KAGVTQTPRYLIKTRGQQVTLSCSPISGHRSVSWYQQTPGQGLQFLFEYFSETQRNKGNFPGRFSGRQFSNSRSEMNVSTLELGDSALYLCASSFNRGQDSPLHFGNGTRLTVT.

Here the CDR3 DNA reads TGTGCCAGCAGCTCGGCAGGGCTTCACCCGGGCAATAAGCAGTTCTTC. Translation: CASSSAGLHPGNKQFF. This chain joins TRBV21-1 and TRBJ2-1; TRBD1 is taken as the D call from the table, unchecked against the DNA. TRBV21-1 is labeled a pseudogene. The CDR3 loop spans 16 amino acids.

The CDR3 nucleotides are TGTGCCAGCAGCTTAGTCGGGGGCGGGGAGCTGTTTTTT. This translates into CASSLVGGGELFF. The V gene is TRBV11-3, the J gene TRBJ2-2; a possible D gene is TRBD2 (6 bases). Germline loops: CDR1 SGHNT, CDR2 YENEEA. V was shortened by 1 base and J by 7 bases, with 7 bases between the two germline ends. The CDR3 length is 13 residues.

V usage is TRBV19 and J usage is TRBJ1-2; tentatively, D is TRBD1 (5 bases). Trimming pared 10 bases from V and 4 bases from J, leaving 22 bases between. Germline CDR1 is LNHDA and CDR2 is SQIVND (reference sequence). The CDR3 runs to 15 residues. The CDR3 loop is CATSTKGHRFYGYTF. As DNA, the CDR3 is TGTGCCACCAGTACGAAGGGGCATCGGTTCTATGGCTACACCTTC.

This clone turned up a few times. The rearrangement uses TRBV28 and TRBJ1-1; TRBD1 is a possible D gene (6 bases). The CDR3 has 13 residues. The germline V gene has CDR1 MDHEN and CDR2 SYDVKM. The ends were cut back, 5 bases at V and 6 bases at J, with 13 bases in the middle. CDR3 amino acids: CASSPPTGPEAFF. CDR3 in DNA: TGTGCCAGCAGTCCTCCGACAGGTCCTGAAGCTTTCTTT.